These 20 T cell receptor beta chains were all obtained from the same sample, sequenced in a study of cytomegalovirus exposure and HLA in healthy donors. PCR employed 60 Vbeta and 13 Jbeta primers. Data came from immunoSEQ multiplex PCR; TCRdb stores just in-frame clones and leaves some out. The repertoire holds 95,000 to 100,000 clones, with under 85% as singletons. Source material: PBMCs. The receptors come from a woman in her 40s in good health and CMV-seronegative.

The V call is TRBV4-3, the J call TRBJ1-1; D is unresolved. Germline assignment: CDR1 LGHNA and CDR2 YSLEER. The V end was cut by 4 bases, the J end by 3 bases, with 12 bases between. This CDR3 comprises 14 residues. CDR3 nucleotides: TGCGCCAGCAGCCGATCCAGGCTGGACACTGAAGCTTTCTTT. This sequence encodes CASSRSRLDTEAFF.

J is TRBJ2-1 and V is TRBV7-9; weak D call: TRBD2 (6 bases). Germline values: CDR1 SEHNR, CDR2 FQNEAQ (reference sequence). The CDR3 has 16 amino acids. Trimming stripped 0 bases from V and 0 bases from J, with 9 bases between. CDR3 bases: TGTGCCAGCAGCTTAGCTATCGGGAGCTCCTACAATGAGCAGTTCTTC. Amino acids: CASSLAIGSSYNEQFF.

This clone was recorded only once. The rearrangement uses TRBV27 and TRBJ2-5, with 8 bases lining up with TRBD2. CDR1 is MNHEY and CDR2 is SMNVEV in the germline V gene (reference sequence). Trimming at V came to 7 bases and at J to 7 bases, leaving 14 bases not matched to a gene. The CDR3 is 15 residues long. The CDR3 protein is CASNRIGGAEGTQYF. The CDR3 DNA is TGTGCCAGCAACCGAATCGGGGGGGCGGAGGGGACCCAGTACTTC.

The chain is built from TRBV4-1 and TRBJ1-1; the match to TRBD1 covers 10 bases. The CDR3 is 15 amino acids. The V gene's germline CDR1 is MGHRA and CDR2 YSYEKL. The ends lost 1 base at V and 5 bases at J; junction bases unmatched: 4. CDR3 amino acids: CASSQGQGAYTEAFF. Written as DNA, the CDR3 is TGCGCCAGCAGCCAAGGACAGGGGGCCTATACTGAAGCTTTCTTT.

The chain uses TRBV4-2 and TRBJ2-3, with D tentatively TRBD2 (6 bases). The V end was cut by 0 bases, the J end by 2 bases, with 15 bases between. CDR1 is LGHNA, CDR2 YNFKEQ, per germline. This CDR3 region has 17 residues. For the CDR3, the DNA is TGTGCCAGCAGCCAAGATAGAGACGGGGGAATCACAGATACGCAGTATTTT. Translating it yields CASSQDRDGGITDTQYF.

This clone appeared a single time. The sample contains more than one DNA sequence encoding this CDR3. This chain connects TRBV5-1 to TRBJ1-1; D perhaps matches TRBD1 (6 bases). Trimming took off 4 bases at V and 1 base at J, with 11 bases between the two ends. The CDR3 loop spans 14 amino acids. Germline CDR1 SGHRS, CDR2 YFSETQ. The CDR3 spells CASSLQTGNTEAFF. For the CDR3, the DNA is TGCGCCAGCAGCCTACAGACAGGGAACACTGAAGCTTTCTTT.

The V call is TRBV15, the J call TRBJ2-1, with 9 positions matching TRBD2. The CDR3 totals 16 residues. CDR1 is LNHNV and CDR2 is YYDKDF in the germline V gene (reference sequence). V shed 0 bases, J shed 6 bases, and the junction held 6 bases outside the gene matches. The CDR3 coding sequence is TGTGCCACCAGCAGAGATAGGCTAGCGGGGATCAATGAGCAGTTCTTC. It yields the protein CATSRDRLAGINEQFF. Full variable domain (rest looked up from reference TRBV15 and TRBJ2-1): DAMVIQNPRYQVTQFGKPVTLSCSQTLNHNVMYWYQQKSSQAPKLLFHYYDKDFNNEADTPDNFQSRRPNTSFCFLDIRSPGLGDTAMYLCATSRDRLAGINEQFFGPGTRLTVL.

This clone was recorded a few times. The gene calls are TRBV19 and TRBJ1-1; the D is unclear. Germline V gene data show CDR1 as LNHDA and CDR2 as SQIVND (reference sequence). The CDR3 covers 14 residues. V lost 2 bases, J lost 3 bases, and 10 bases lay in between. CDR3 sequence (DNA): TGTGCCAGTAGTATATCGGTTGTGGACACTGAAGCTTTCTTT. The encoded protein is CASSISVVDTEAFF.

Comment on this clone: An end of the junction does not agree with germline; a read error may underlie this. This chain links TRBV7-9 with TRBJ1-2, with D unresolved. Germline V gene sequence: CDR1 SEHNR, CDR2 FQNEAQ (reference sequence). The CDR3 has 14 residues. CDR3 in DNA: TGTTCCAGCAGCCCCTTGGGCCTAATCTATGGCTACACCTTC. It yields the protein CSSSPLGLIYGYTF.

The chain joins TRBV18 to TRBJ1-1, with 7 bases lining up with TRBD1. CDR3 size: 15 residues. Germline values: CDR1 KGHSH, CDR2 LQKENI. V trimming: 4 bases; J trimming: 10 bases; junction bases outside the gene matches: 15. DNA for the CDR3: TGTGCCAGCTCACTCATGACGGGACAGAAAACCTCAGCTTTCTTT. As protein: CASSLMTGQKTSAFF.

This clone showed up just a few times. The gene calls are TRBV5-4 and TRBJ1-1; 7 bases are shared with TRBD1. This CDR3 has 17 amino acids. V dropped 0 bases and J dropped 0; count of bases not matched to a gene: 8. Germline CDR1 reads SGHNT; CDR2 reads YYREEE (reference sequence). Here the CDR3 DNA reads TGTGCCAGCAGCTTGGCCCTTCAGGGACAGATGAACACTGAAGCTTTCTTT. Translating gives CASSLALQGQMNTEAFF.

This rearrangement joins TRBV7-2 to TRBJ2-1; the match to TRBD1 covers 9 bases. Germline V gives CDR1 SGHTA, CDR2 FQGNSA. The CDR3 loop spans 15 amino acids. J lost 3 bases, V lost 5 bases, and 5 bases had no gene match. This CDR3 is CASSLGTGRYNEQFF. Here the CDR3 DNA reads TGTGCCAGCAGCCTAGGGACAGGGCGCTACAATGAGCAGTTCTTC.

The CDR3 loop reads CASHGGQGYEKLFF. The CDR3 DNA reads as TGTGCCAGTCATGGAGGACAGGGCTATGAAAAACTGTTTTTT. The chain links TRBV19 to TRBJ1-4; 8 bases are shared with TRBD1. CDR1 is LNHDA, CDR2 SQIVND, per germline (reference sequence). Trimming removed 8 bases from V and 6 bases from J; junction bases left unmatched: 8. The CDR3 runs 14 residues.

This clone appeared a few times. Written as DNA, the CDR3 is TGTGCCAGCATTCTAGACAGGAATAACTATGGCTACACCTTC. Translation gives CASILDRNNYGYTF. The chain is built from TRBV6-1 and TRBJ1-2, with a tentative D call TRBD1 (6 bases). The CDR3 runs 14 residues. The V end was cut by 7 bases, the J end by 1 base, with 13 bases between. Germline lookup yields CDR1 MNHNS and CDR2 SASEGT.

CDR3 nucleotides: TGTGCCAGCAGTTTATCCGGGGGGCGCCTATACGAGCAGTACTTC. Its translation is CASSLSGGRLYEQYF. This chain links TRBV28 with TRBJ2-7, with D perhaps TRBD2 (7 bases). The V end was cut by 1 base, the J end by 4 bases, with 14 bases between. The germline gives CDR1 MDHEN, CDR2 SYDVKM. The CDR3 runs 15 residues. Variable domain in full (rest from reference TRBV28 and TRBJ2-7): DVKVTQSSRYLVKRTGEKVFLECVQDMDHENMFWYRQDPGLGLRLIYFSYDVKMKEKGDIPEGYSVSREKKERFSLILESASTNQTSMYLCASSLSGGRLYEQYFGPGTRLTVT.

The CDR3 bases are TGTGCCAGCAGAATTTCCACAGGGGGGAGGAACACTGAAGCTTTCTTT. Protein: CASRISTGGRNTEAFF. This chain joins TRBV5-6 and TRBJ1-1; 8 bases are a match to TRBD1. V trimming: 5 bases; J trimming: 1 base; junction bases outside the gene matches: 10. The CDR3 runs 16 residues. Germline assignment: CDR1 SGHDT and CDR2 YYEEEE.

The gene calls are TRBV16 and TRBJ2-1; a possible D gene is TRBD1 (5 bases). The germline gives CDR1 KGHSY, CDR2 FQNENV. V lost 0 bases to trimming and J lost 5 bases, with 8 bases between them. This CDR3 has 14 residues. CDR3: CASSQSGPHNEQFF. CDR3 in DNA: TGTGCCAGCAGCCAATCGGGGCCGCACAATGAGCAGTTCTTC. Supplemented by reference TRBV16 and TRBJ2-1, the full variable domain reads GEEVAQTPKHLVRGEGQKAKLYCAPIKGHSYVFWYQQVLKNEFKFLISFQNENVFDETGMPKERFSAKCLPNSPCSLEIQATKLEDSAVYFCASSQSGPHNEQFFGPGTRLTVL.

V and J are TRBV9 and TRBJ2-7; 9 bases map to TRBD2. Germline V gene data show CDR1 as SGDLS and CDR2 as YYNGEE. The V and J ends lost 4 bases and 2 bases, in that order; junction bases with no gene match: 7. The CDR3 sequence is 15 residues long. The CDR3, as DNA: TGTGCCAGCAGCCAGAGCGGGGGGCTTACCTACGAGCAGTACTTC. Amino acid sequence: CASSQSGGLTYEQYF. Together with reference TRBV9 and TRBJ2-7, the CDR3 gives the full variable domain: DSGVTQTPKHLITATGQRVTLRCSPRSGDLSVYWYQQSLDQGLQFLIQYYNGEERAKGNILERFSAQQFPDLHSELNLSSLELGDSALYFCASSQSGGLTYEQYFGPGTRLTVT.

The genes are TRBV28 and TRBJ1-2; D ambiguous. V lost 5 bases and J 4 bases, leaving 17 bases between the germline ends. CDR1 MDHEN and CDR2 SYDVKM come from the germline V gene. This CDR3 region has 15 residues. CDR3 amino acids: CASSVGLHVSYGYTF. The CDR3 coding sequence is TGTGCCAGCAGTGTCGGTCTGCACGTGAGCTATGGCTACACCTTC.

The V call is TRBV7-2, the J call TRBJ2-1; D not resolved. This CDR3 has 14 amino acids. The germline V gene encodes CDR1 SGHTA and CDR2 FQGNSA. V gave up 2 bases and J gave up 4 bases, with 9 bases separating them. The CDR3 reads CASSLSSLYNEQFF. In DNA form, the CDR3 reads TGTGCCAGCAGCTTATCCAGTTTGTACAATGAGCAGTTCTTC.